This T cell receptor beta chain was retrieved from a study of blood T cell repertoires in COVID-19. Background on the study: Samples came from the United States, Italy and Spain, spanning acute and convalescent COVID-19.

Germline-derived CDR1 and CDR2 are MNHEY and SVGAGI. There are 14 residues in the CDR3. V was cut by 7 bases and J by 4 bases, with 14 bases left in between. How the authors handled the data: For nucleated cells, counts were estimated from reference gene primer amplification. This table comes from immunoSEQ multiplex PCR, and its TCRdb copy is limited to in-frame clones, with some not included. The V and J calls and clone size come from that table; D and trimming were worked out from the DNA. The sample has around 200,000 clones, roughly four fifths seen once. V usage is TRBV6-5 and J usage is TRBJ2-1; tentatively, D is TRBD2 (6 bases). Input material: peripheral blood. The source is a man aged 50-60 years with active or convalescent COVID-19. The CDR3 sequence: CASTPAGLYNEQFF. Written as DNA, the CDR3 is TGTGCCAGCACTCCAGCGGGTCTTTACAATGAGCAGTTCTTC.